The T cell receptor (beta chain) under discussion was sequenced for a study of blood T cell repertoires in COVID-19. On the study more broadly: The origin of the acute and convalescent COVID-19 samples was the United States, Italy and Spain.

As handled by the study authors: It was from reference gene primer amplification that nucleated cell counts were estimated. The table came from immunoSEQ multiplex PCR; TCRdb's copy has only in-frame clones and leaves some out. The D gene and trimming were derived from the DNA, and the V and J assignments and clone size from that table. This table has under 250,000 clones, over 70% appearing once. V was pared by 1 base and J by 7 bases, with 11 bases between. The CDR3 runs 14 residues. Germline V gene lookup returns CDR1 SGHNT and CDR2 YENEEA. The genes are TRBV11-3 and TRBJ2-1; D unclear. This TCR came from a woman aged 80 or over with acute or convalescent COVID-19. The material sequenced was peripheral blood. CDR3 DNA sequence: TGTGCCAGCAGCTTAGGGTCTACGCGGAATGAGCAGTTCTTC. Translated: CASSLGSTRNEQFF.